This T cell receptor beta chain stems from a study of T cell repertoires in cytomegalovirus infection. The wider study: Through public TCR beta signatures, both CMV infection and matching HLA type were indicated. Overall study results and limits: Ex vivo, HLA-C-restricted CMV-specific TCR beta clonotypes prevailed over the rest of the response. Based on cumulative public TCR beta family frequency, carriers of CMV plus the relevant HLA were identified.

Concerning this clonotype: Its antigen is currently unknown.

The ends were cut back, 0 bases at V and 4 bases at J, with 4 bases in the middle. The CDR3 spans 14 residues. Germline V lookup: CDR1 MRHNA, CDR2 SNTAGT. TCRdb re-called the reads through MiXCR, storing one row per CDR3 protein. The table lists 230,000 or so distinct CDR3 sequences, about a sixth of them singletons. This sequence joins TRBV6-4 and TRBJ2-6; no clear D gene. The TCR was taken from a human donor in good health (CMV status not recorded). Some clones in this sample may be carry-over from other donors' samples. Sequencing was performed on CD8+ T cells from PBMCs. The CDR3 reads CASSDSGGANVLTF. In DNA form, the CDR3 reads TGTGCCAGCAGTGACTCGGGGGGGGCCAACGTCCTGACTTTC.